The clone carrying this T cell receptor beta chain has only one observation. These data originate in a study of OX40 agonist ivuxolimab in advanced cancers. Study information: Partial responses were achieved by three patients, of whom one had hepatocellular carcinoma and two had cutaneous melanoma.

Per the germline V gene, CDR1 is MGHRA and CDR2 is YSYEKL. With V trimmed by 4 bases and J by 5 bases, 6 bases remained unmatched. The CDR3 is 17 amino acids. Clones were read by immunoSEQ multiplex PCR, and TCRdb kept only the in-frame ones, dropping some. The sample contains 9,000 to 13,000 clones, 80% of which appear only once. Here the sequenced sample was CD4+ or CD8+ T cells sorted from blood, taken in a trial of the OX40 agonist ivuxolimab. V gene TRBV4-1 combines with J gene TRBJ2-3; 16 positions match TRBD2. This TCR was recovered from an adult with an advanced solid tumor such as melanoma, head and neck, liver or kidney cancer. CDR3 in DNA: TGCGCCAGCAGCCCCGGGACTAGCGGGAGGGCGGAAGATACGCAGTATTTT. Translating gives CASSPGTSGRAEDTQYF.